These 8 T cell receptor beta chains were sequenced from one sample in a study of blood T cell repertoires in COVID-19. Repertoires were generated with immunoSEQ multiplex PCR, while TCRdb's copy carries only in-frame clones and drops some. The sample includes 350,000 or so clones, 88% seen only once; the top ten take approximately 1%. Sequenced: PBMCs or T cells enriched from blood (not recorded which). The receptors shown here come from a woman between 25 and 40 years old who had been exposed to COVID-19.

This chain uses TRBV19 with TRBJ1-1, with 7 bases identical to TRBD1. The trim removed 6 bases at V and 0 bases at J, leaving 4 bases unmatched. Germline-derived CDR1 and CDR2 are LNHDA and SQIVND (reference sequence). This CDR3 is 14 amino acids long. This chain's CDR3 is CASSLQGLNTEAFF. The CDR3 region has the DNA TGTGCCAGTAGCTTACAGGGGTTGAACACTGAAGCTTTCTTT.

V usage is TRBV6-5 and J usage is TRBJ2-3, with 11 bases aligning to TRBD2. Per the germline V gene, CDR1 is MNHEY and CDR2 is SVGAGI. V dropped 7 bases and J dropped 2; count of bases not matched to a gene: 5. The CDR3 has 15 amino acids. The CDR3 DNA reads TGTGCCAGCACCTCGACTAGCGGGATCACAGATACGCAGTATTTT. Its protein is CASTSTSGITDTQYF.

The chain joins TRBV27 to TRBJ1-1, with D unresolved. The CDR3 runs to 14 residues. V lost 7 bases and J lost 1, with 13 bases in between. Germline-derived CDR1 and CDR2 are MNHEY and SMNVEV (reference sequence). The CDR3, as DNA: TGTGCCAGCACCCTCCGGGGAGGGAACACTGAAGCTTTCTTT. Encoded protein: CASTLRGGNTEAFF.

The gene calls are TRBV7-3 and TRBJ2-7; weak D call: TRBD2 (6 bases). CDR1 is SGHTA and CDR2 is FQGTGA in the germline V gene. CDR3 length: 15 amino acids. The V end was cut by 5 bases, the J end by 2 bases, with 16 bases between. The chain's CDR3 is CASSPIAGLTYEQYF. The CDR3 nucleotides read TGTGCCAGCAGCCCGATCGCGGGACTCACCTACGAGCAGTACTTC.

CDR3 protein: CSVRSSGQLDSPLHF. CDR3 coding DNA: TGCAGCGTTCGCTCCTCAGGGCAACTGGACTCACCCCTCCACTTT. This chain uses TRBV29-1 with TRBJ1-6, with a tentative D call TRBD1 (5 bases). V was pared by 5 bases and J by 10 bases, with 21 bases between. The CDR3 spans 15 residues. Germline V gene lookup returns CDR1 SQVTM and CDR2 ANQGSEA.

This chain uses TRBV7-3 with TRBJ1-4; TRBD1 is a possible D gene (5 bases). CDR3 length: 13 amino acids. Trimming left V 2 bases short and J 10 bases short, with 11 bases between. The V gene's germline CDR1 is SGHTA and CDR2 FQGTGA. The DNA of the CDR3 is TGTGCCAGCAGCTTATCAGGCGGGGGAAAACTGTTTTTT. It translates to CASSLSGGGKLFF.

The chain is built from TRBV18 and TRBJ2-1, with D possibly matching TRBD1 (5 bases). The CDR3 runs to 14 residues. CDR1 is KGHSH and CDR2 is LQKENI in the germline V gene. V lost 6 bases, J lost 0 bases, and 9 bases lay in between. The CDR3 reads CASSLQASYNEQFF. In DNA, the CDR3 is TGTGCCAGCTCCCTACAGGCCTCCTACAATGAGCAGTTCTTC.

This rearrangement joins TRBV28 to TRBJ2-3, with a weak D call TRBD2 (5 bases). The CDR3 is 16 amino acids. Looked up from germline, CDR1 is MDHEN and CDR2 is SYDVKM. V lost 3 bases and J lost 0, with 13 bases in between. As DNA, the CDR3 is TGTGCCAGCAGTTTGGCGGGCCACGCTAGCACAGATACGCAGTATTTT. It translates to CASSLAGHASTDTQYF.